This paragraph covers one T cell receptor (beta chain) sequence. Antigen: not known. V was trimmed by 1 base and J by 11 bases, leaving 18 bases between them. CDR3 size: 14 residues. Germline V gene sequence: CDR1 SGHRS, CDR2 YFSETQ. This sample stems from a study of T cell responses to AZD1222 COVID-19 vaccine. Looking at the study overall: Second-dose recipients at about 4 or about 12 weeks were treated as one pooled group. General observations from the study: There were mostly white British donors and more females than males, and clonal diversity was possibly underestimated. Seropositive status at baseline applied to only a handful of AZD1222 recipients.

Sequenced by immunoSEQ multiplex PCR; TCRdb stores in-frame clones only, minus some. The table records 170,000 or so clones, 85% to 95% of them present only once. This clonotype originated in an adult in good health. This rearrangement joins TRBV5-1 to TRBJ1-1; D is perhaps TRBD1 (6 bases). The sample here was peripheral blood, taken on day 0 of AZD1222 vaccination. The CDR3 here is CASSLSKGVAIAFF. The CDR3, as DNA: TGCGCCAGCAGCTTGAGTAAGGGGGTCGCTATTGCTTTCTTT.